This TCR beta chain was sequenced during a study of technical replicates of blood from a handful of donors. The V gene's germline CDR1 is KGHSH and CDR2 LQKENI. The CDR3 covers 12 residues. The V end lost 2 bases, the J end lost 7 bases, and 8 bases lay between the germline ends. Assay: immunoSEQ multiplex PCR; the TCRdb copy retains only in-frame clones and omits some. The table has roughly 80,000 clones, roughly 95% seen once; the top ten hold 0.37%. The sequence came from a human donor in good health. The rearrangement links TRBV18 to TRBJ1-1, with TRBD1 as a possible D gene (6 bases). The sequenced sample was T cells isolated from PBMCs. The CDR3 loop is CASSPGQLEAFF. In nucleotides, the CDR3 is TGTGCCAGCTCACCAGGACAGCTTGAAGCTTTCTTT.